The rows below give T cell receptor beta chains drawn from one sample of a study of CD8 T cells in Susac syndrome. TCRdb used MiXCR to reprocess the immunoSEQ multiplex PCR reads, holding one entry per CDR3 protein. Of around 140,000 distinct CDR3 sequences listed, roughly 80% are singletons. The sequencing input was CD8+ T cells from PBMCs. These TCRs come from a human donor with multiple sclerosis. The CDR3 runs from the conserved cysteine through the conserved F or W. D genes are given only for firm matches. Expanded clones get a size class; other rows say once, few or many, or leave the size out.

v_gene	d_gene	j_gene	abundance	CDR3aa	CDR3nt
TRBV20-1	TRBD1	TRBJ2-3	.	CSARPKRGLRTDTQYF	TGCAGTGCTAGACCAAAGAGGGGGCTTCGTACAGATACGCAGTATTTT
TRBV10-3	.	TRBJ2-1	.	CAISESISPGNEQFF	TGTGCCATCAGTGAGTCCATATCCCCCGGGAATGAGCAGTTCTTC
TRBV19	.	TRBJ1-5	.	CASSIPWGDSNQPQHF	TGTGCCAGTAGTATCCCGTGGGGGGATAGCAATCAGCCCCAGCATTTT
TRBV12-3/TRBV12-4	.	TRBJ2-7	.	CASSSTGTYEQYF	TGTGCCAGCAGTTCTACAGGGACCTACGAGCAGTACTTC
TRBV29-1	.	TRBJ2-3	once	CSVGGRIYSTDTQYF	TGCAGCGTTGGGGGCCGGATCTATAGCACAGATACGCAGTATTTT
TRBV5-6	.	TRBJ2-1	.	CASSTLGAGVNNEQFF	TGTGCCAGCAGCACCCTGGGGGCAGGGGTTAACAATGAGCAGTTCTTC
TRBV16	.	TRBJ1-3	.	CASSQGRDDSGNTIYF	TGTGCCAGCAGCCAAGGACGGGACGACTCTGGAAACACCATATATTTT
TRBV24-1	TRBD1	TRBJ1-2	.	CATSDFDRDGYTF	TGTGCCACCAGTGATTTTGACAGGGACGGCTACACCTTC
TRBV4-1	.	TRBJ2-3	few	CASSHVTDTQYF	TGCGCCAGCAGCCATGTCACAGATACGCAGTATTTT
TRBV10-3	.	TRBJ1-2	.	CAISESIDYYGYTF	TGTGCCATCAGTGAGTCGATAGATTACTATGGCTACACCTTC
TRBV5-5	TRBD1	TRBJ2-4	few	CASSFGQGRTKNIQYF	TGTGCCAGCAGCTTTGGACAGGGGAGAACCAAAAACATTCAGTACTTC
TRBV7-6	TRBD2	TRBJ2-2	.	CASSSARAGSDTGELFF	TGTGCCAGCAGCTCGGCCCGAGCGGGGAGCGACACCGGGGAGCTGTTTTTT
TRBV19	.	TRBJ1-1	.	CASRLTTGMNTEAFF	TGTGCCAGTAGGCTTACCACAGGTATGAACACTGAAGCTTTCTTT
TRBV2	.	TRBJ1-5	.	CASGQAPQPQHF	TGTGCCAGCGGGCAGGCCCCCCAGCCCCAGCATTTT
TRBV9	.	TRBJ1-2	.	CASSMTTRDGDGYTF	TGTGCCAGCAGCATGACTACCCGGGACGGTGATGGCTACACCTTC
TRBV30	.	TRBJ2-1	.	CAWSGLRSSYNEQFF	TGTGCCTGGAGTGGGCTGAGGAGCTCCTACAATGAGCAGTTCTTC
TRBV5-6	.	TRBJ2-1	.	CASSVEFRDEQFF	TGTGCCAGCAGCGTGGAGTTTCGGGATGAGCAGTTCTTC
TRBV7-8	.	TRBJ2-7	few	CASSVNYEQYF	TGTGCCAGCAGCGTCAATTACGAGCAGTACTTC
TRBV3-1	.	TRBJ2-3	.	CASSSVQTQDTDTQYF	TGTGCCAGCAGTTCAGTCCAGACCCAAGACACAGATACGCAGTATTTT
TRBV12-3/TRBV12-4	.	TRBJ2-1	.	CASSFLADYNEQFF	TGTGCCAGCAGTTTCTTGGCCGATTACAATGAGCAGTTCTTC
TRBV10-1	TRBD1	TRBJ2-5	.	CASMETGDGRETQYF	TGCGCCAGCATGGAAACAGGGGACGGTCGAGAGACCCAGTACTTC
TRBV11-2	.	TRBJ2-5	.	CASSSGPREQETQYF	TGTGCCAGCAGCTCAGGGCCCCGGGAGCAAGAGACCCAGTACTTC
TRBV15	.	TRBJ2-3	.	CATRGGVMTDTQYF	TGTGCCACCAGAGGCGGGGTTATGACAGATACGCAGTATTTT
TRBV5-6	.	TRBJ1-3	.	CASSRSSSENTIYF	TGTGCCAGCAGCCGATCGAGCTCTGAAAACACCATATATTTT
TRBV13	.	TRBJ2-7	.	CASSLFAATYEQYF	TGTGCCAGCAGCTTATTCGCGGCTACCTACGAGCAGTACTTC
TRBV27	.	TRBJ1-2	.	CASSLSGLTLRHGYTF	TGTGCCAGCAGTTTAAGCGGACTTACCCTGAGGCATGGCTACACCTTC
TRBV4-1	TRBD2	TRBJ2-1	.	CASSQEGGGDNEQFF	TGCGCCAGCAGCCAAGAGGGCGGGGGGGACAATGAGCAGTTCTTC
TRBV4-1	TRBD1	TRBJ1-5	once	CASSFGTAFNQPQHF	TGCGCCAGCAGTTTCGGGACAGCATTCAATCAGCCCCAGCATTTT
TRBV4-2	TRBD1	TRBJ1-6	.	CASSHTGGGSPLHF	TGTGCCAGCAGCCACACAGGGGGAGGGTCACCCCTCCACTTT
TRBV11-3	.	TRBJ2-1	.	CASSLDRGIRPYNEQFF	TGTGCCAGCAGCTTAGATCGGGGTATCCGGCCATACAATGAGCAGTTCTTC
TRBV19	.	TRBJ2-1	.	CASSTWFEQFF	TGTGCCAGTAGTACATGGTTCGAGCAGTTCTTC
TRBV12-3/TRBV12-4	.	TRBJ1-5	.	CASSLSWGPNQPQHF	TGTGCCAGCAGTTTAAGTTGGGGGCCCAATCAGCCCCAGCATTTT
TRBV30	.	TRBJ2-1	medium-sized	CAWRGGAPEQFF	TGTGCCTGGAGGGGGGGGGCCCCCGAGCAGTTCTTC
TRBV25-1	TRBD2	TRBJ2-7	.	CASTGGGFYEQYF	TGTGCCAGCACTGGGGGGGGGTTCTACGAGCAGTACTTC
TRBV7-3	.	TRBJ1-2	.	CASSSSGGVGYTF	TGTGCCAGCAGCTCTTCAGGTGGAGTTGGCTACACCTTC
TRBV6-1	TRBD1	TRBJ2-2	few	CASSGDREVTGELFF	TGTGCCAGCAGTGGGGACAGGGAAGTCACCGGGGAGCTGTTTTTT
TRBV28	.	TRBJ1-2	few	CATGRGISLYTF	TGTGCCACCGGTCGGGGGATCTCTCTCTACACCTTT
TRBV12-3/TRBV12-4	.	TRBJ1-2	.	CASEGVSYGYTF	TGTGCCAGCGAGGGGGTTTCGTATGGCTACACCTTC
TRBV7-2	.	TRBJ2-1	.	CASSLGTAAATYNEQFF	TGTGCCAGCAGCTTAGGTACGGCGGCAGCTACCTACAATGAGCAGTTCTTC
TRBV7-9	.	TRBJ2-7	.	CASSLTAPYEQYF	TGTGCCAGCAGCTTAACGGCCCCCTACGAGCAGTACTTC
TRBV5-1	.	TRBJ1-4	.	CASKDRTNEKLFF	TGCGCCAGCAAGGACCGAACTAATGAAAAACTGTTTTTT
TRBV28	TRBD1	TRBJ2-1	.	CASRESGTGDYNEQFF	TGTGCCAGCCGTGAATCCGGGACAGGAGATTACAATGAGCAGTTCTTC
TRBV11-1	TRBD1	TRBJ2-3	once	CASSGDRGPLDTQYF	TGTGCCAGCAGCGGAGACAGGGGCCCTCTTGATACGCAGTATTTT
TRBV13	.	TRBJ1-3	.	CASSISYSGNTIYF	TGTGCCAGCAGCATATCCTACTCTGGAAACACCATATATTTT
TRBV4-2	TRBD1	TRBJ1-3	.	CASRHRGSGNTIYF	TGTGCCAGCAGACACAGGGGCTCTGGAAACACCATATATTTT
TRBV28	TRBD1	TRBJ2-7	once	CASSFAPDRNYEQYF	TGTGCCAGCAGTTTTGCCCCGGACAGGAACTACGAGCAGTACTTC
TRBV4-1	.	TRBJ2-7	few	CASSQSTGINPYEQYF	TGCGCCAGCAGCCAAAGTACCGGGATAAACCCTTACGAGCAGTACTTC
TRBV6-1	.	TRBJ2-1	.	CASTPVLGPYYNEQFF	TGTGCCAGCACCCCTGTACTCGGGCCGTACTACAATGAGCAGTTCTTC
TRBV3-1	.	TRBJ2-7	.	CASSSRLGLAYEQYF	TGTGCCAGCAGCTCGCGGCTAGGGCTGGCCTACGAGCAGTACTTC
TRBV4-1	TRBD2	TRBJ2-1	.	CASSQDRSSGSNEQFF	TGCGCCAGCAGCCAAGATCGGAGTAGCGGGAGCAATGAGCAGTTCTTC
TRBV7-2	.	TRBJ2-7	few	CASSFSPGTTYEQYF	TGTGCCAGCAGCTTCAGTCCCGGGACAACCTACGAGCAGTACTTC
TRBV19	TRBD2	TRBJ2-3	.	CASSIGTSLTDTQYF	TGTGCCAGTAGTATTGGGACTAGCTTGACAGATACGCAGTATTTT
TRBV4-1	TRBD1	TRBJ2-7	.	CASSRPGQGYEQYF	TGCGCCAGCAGCCGACCGGGACAGGGTTACGAGCAGTACTTC
TRBV4-1	TRBD2	TRBJ2-5	.	CASSQGWPREVQETQYF	TGCGCCAGCAGCCAAGGATGGCCGCGGGAGGTCCAAGAGACCCAGTACTTC
TRBV5-6	.	TRBJ2-7	.	CASSGGQSYEQYF	TGTGCCAGCAGCGGAGGACAGTCCTACGAGCAGTACTTC